Sequencing of this T cell receptor (beta chain) was carried out in a study of CD8+ T cells in alopecia areata. As to treatment: oral pan-JAK inhibitor, 5-10 mg twice daily. CDR3 length: 15 amino acids. Trimming pared 0 bases from V and 4 bases from J, leaving 9 bases between. CDR1 is LGHNA and CDR2 is YSLEER in the germline V gene. RNA extraction was followed by reverse transcription into cDNA, which acted as the sequencing template. TCRdb keeps only in-frame clones here, not all; method: immunoSEQ multiplex PCR. The sample holds roughly 99,000 clones, less than 90% seen once. The receptor's source is a human donor with alopecia areata. This sample comprised CD8+ T cells sorted from blood, obtained at week 24, from a patient treated with tofacitinib. The V gene is TRBV4-3, the J gene TRBJ2-2; possibly TRBD1 or TRBD2 for D (5 bases each). The CDR3 loop reads CASSQDWGTTGELFF. CDR3 nucleotides: TGCGCCAGCAGCCAAGATTGGGGGACCACCGGGGAGCTGTTTTTT.